A selection of T cell receptor beta chains follows, all from one sample in a study of OX40 agonist ivuxolimab in advanced cancers. Sequencing was performed with immunoSEQ multiplex PCR; in TCRdb, only in-frame clones are kept and a portion is missing. The table records 70,000 to 90,000 clones, over 75% of them present only once. Sequenced material: CD4+ or CD8+ T cells sorted from blood, taken in a trial of the OX40 agonist ivuxolimab. These receptors were obtained from an adult with an advanced solid tumor such as melanoma, head and neck, liver or kidney cancer. Both conserved end residues are part of each CDR3. D genes are given only for firm matches. Not all rows give a size; the values are once, few, many and, for expanded clones, a class.

d_gene | j_gene | abundance | v_gene | CDR3aa | CDR3nt
- | TRBJ1-1 | - | TRBV7-2 | CASSLNGGYTEAFF | TGTGCCAGCAGCTTAAATGGGGGGTACACTGAAGCTTTCTTT
- | TRBJ2-3 | - | TRBV6-6 | CASSYSDSNTDTQYF | TGTGCCAGCAGTTATTCGGACTCGAACACAGATACGCAGTATTTT
- | TRBJ1-3 | medium-sized | TRBV5-1 | CASSLGQTSGNTIYF | TGCGCCAGCAGCTTGGGGCAGACCTCTGGAAACACCATATATTTT
- | TRBJ1-1 | - | TRBV18 | CASSNQGTNTEAFF | TGTGCCAGCTCAAATCAGGGAACGAACACTGAAGCTTTCTTT
- | TRBJ2-3 | - | TRBV19 | CASSIGERSTSTDTQYF | TGTGCCAGTAGTATAGGGGAGCGGTCGACTAGCACAGATACGCAGTATTTT
- | TRBJ2-6 | - | TRBV7-2 | CASSLRVSSGANVLTF | TGTGCCAGCAGCTTAAGAGTGTCTAGTGGGGCCAACGTCCTGACTTTC
TRBD2 | TRBJ2-1 | - | TRBV11-3 | CASSLGTSEYNEQFF | TGTGCCAGCAGCTTAGGGACTAGCGAGTACAATGAGCAGTTCTTC
- | TRBJ1-1 | - | TRBV15 | CATSRGRWGSTEAFF | TGTGCCACCAGCAGAGGGCGATGGGGAAGCACTGAAGCTTTCTTT
- | TRBJ2-2 | - | TRBV7-3 | CASSPSGGTGELFF | TGTGCCAGCAGCCCATCTGGCGGGACCGGGGAGCTGTTTTTT
- | TRBJ2-3 | - | TRBV18 | CASSVDTQYF | TGTGCCAGCTCAGTGGATACGCAGTATTTT
TRBD1 | TRBJ2-1 | - | TRBV2 | CASSEALDRGRSDEQFF | TGTGCCAGCAGTGAAGCGCTAGACAGGGGGCGATCTGATGAGCAGTTCTTC
- | TRBJ1-1 | - | TRBV7-3 | CASSLNRAATEAFF | TGTGCCAGCAGCTTAAATAGGGCGGCCACTGAAGCTTTCTTT
TRBD1 | TRBJ1-1 | - | TRBV30 | CAWSAGTGGNTEAFF | TGTGCCTGGAGTGCCGGGACAGGGGGTAACACTGAAGCTTTCTTT
- | TRBJ2-1 | - | TRBV6-6 | CASSYSRQSSYNEQFF | TGTGCCAGCAGTTACTCGAGGCAGAGCTCCTACAATGAGCAGTTCTTC
- | TRBJ1-2 | - | TRBV4-3 | CASSQEQGNYGYTF | TGCGCCAGCAGCCAAGAACAGGGAAACTATGGCTACACCTTC
- | TRBJ2-7 | - | TRBV6-1 | CASRPGTSPEQYF | TGTGCCAGCAGACCTGGGACATCCCCAGAGCAGTACTTC
TRBD1 | TRBJ1-2 | - | TRBV9 | CASSVTGGNYGYTF | TGTGCCAGCAGCGTGACAGGGGGCAACTATGGCTACACCTTC
- | TRBJ1-2 | - | TRBV5-1 | CASSFEGWNGYTF | TGCGCCAGCAGCTTTGAGGGGTGGAATGGCTACACCTTC
TRBD2 | TRBJ2-1 | - | TRBV28 | CASSILAGDYNEQFF | TGTGCCAGCAGTATCCTAGCGGGGGACTACAATGAGCAGTTCTTC
TRBD1 | TRBJ2-7 | - | TRBV2 | CASSRDRVTEQYF | TGTGCCAGCAGTCGGGACAGGGTTACCGAGCAGTACTTC
- | TRBJ1-2 | - | TRBV4-2 | CASSFPGLSYGYTF | TGTGCCAGCAGCTTCCCAGGGCTGAGCTATGGCTACACCTTC
- | TRBJ2-2 | - | TRBV5-1 | CASSFRRVSAGELFF | TGCGCCAGCAGCTTCCGCAGGGTGTCCGCCGGGGAGCTGTTTTTT
- | TRBJ1-1 | - | TRBV19 | CASTAPKVFGRNTEAFF | TGTGCCAGTACCGCCCCCAAAGTGTTTGGCAGGAACACTGAAGCTTTCTTT
TRBD2 | TRBJ2-1 | - | TRBV11-3 | CASSFLPLPGLAGGYNEQFF | TGTGCCAGCAGCTTTCTACCTCTCCCGGGACTAGCGGGAGGTTACAATGAGCAGTTCTTC
TRBD1 | TRBJ2-4 | - | TRBV30 | CAWSPGQGDDIQYF | TGTGCCTGGAGCCCGGGACAGGGGGATGACATTCAGTACTTC
TRBD2 | TRBJ2-5 | - | TRBV9 | CASSVGGLAGSQETQYF | TGTGCCAGCAGCGTAGGGGGGCTAGCGGGGTCCCAAGAGACCCAGTACTTC
- | TRBJ1-2 | few | TRBV9 | CASSVEKGGYGYTF | TGTGCCAGCAGCGTCGAAAAGGGTGGCTATGGCTACACCTTC
- | TRBJ2-3 | - | TRBV28 | CASTVVGGGTDTQYF | TGTGCCAGCACCGTAGTGGGTGGGGGGACAGATACGCAGTATTTT